These 29 T cell receptor beta chains were sequenced from one sample in a study of blood T cell repertoires in COVID-19. The assay was immunoSEQ multiplex PCR, and TCRdb's table has in-frame clones only and misses some. The sample shows 140,000 to 150,000 clones, about 90% of them seen only once. What was sequenced was peripheral blood. The receptors derive from a woman between 50 and 59 years old with acute or convalescent COVID-19.

The CDR3 loop is CASTSTGNEQFF. CDR3 nucleotide sequence: TGTGCCAGCACCTCAACCGGGAATGAGCAGTTCTTC. The chain uses TRBV6-5 and TRBJ2-1, with D unclear. Trimming took off 7 bases at V and 7 bases at J, with 11 bases between the two ends. The CDR3 is 12 amino acids. CDR1 and CDR2 (germline): MNHEY, SVGAGI.

The rearrangement joins TRBV18 to TRBJ1-5, with no clear D. The CDR3 spans 15 residues. CDR1 is KGHSH and CDR2 is LQKENI in the germline V gene. V shed 11 bases and J shed 1 base, with 18 bases lying between them. The CDR3 region is CAPRSERKSNQPQHF. The CDR3 bases are TGTGCCCCGAGGTCGGAGAGAAAGAGCAATCAGCCCCAGCATTTT.

This chain uses TRBV7-6 with TRBJ2-2; TRBD2 aligns across 9 bases. The germline CDR1 and CDR2 sequences are SGHVS and FNYEAQ. CDR3 length equals 20 residues. V shed 1 base and J 7 bases; nucleotides not matched to a gene: 19. CDR3 in amino acids: CASSLVISGRTLSSGGELFF. The CDR3 DNA reads as TGTGCCAGCAGCTTAGTCATCAGCGGGAGGACCCTGTCTTCGGGCGGGGAGCTGTTTTTT.

The rearrangement joins TRBV18 to TRBJ2-1; 10 positions match TRBD2. The CDR3 consists of 15 residues. Trimming cost V 5 bases and J 7 bases; bases outside gene matches: 8. Germline CDR1 reads KGHSH; CDR2 reads LQKENI. The CDR3 protein is CASSSLAGERNEQFF. The CDR3 DNA is TGTGCCAGCTCATCGCTAGCGGGAGAGAGAAATGAGCAGTTCTTC.

The table lists this clone with a few counts. The V gene is TRBV12-3 or TRBV12-4, the J gene TRBJ1-5, with unresolved D. The CDR3 is 13 residues long. V lost 8 bases to trimming and J lost 4 bases, with 12 bases between them. CDR3 in amino acids: CASRSSGNQPQHF. CDR3 DNA: TGTGCCAGCCGGTCTTCGGGGAATCAGCCCCAGCATTTT.

This chain joins TRBV5-6 and TRBJ2-2; 7 positions match TRBD1. Trimming removed 4 bases from V and 3 bases from J; junction bases left unmatched: 12. The germline V gene has CDR1 SGHDT and CDR2 YYEEEE. The CDR3 covers 17 residues. The CDR3 here is CASSTDRQGRYTGELFF. The CDR3 DNA follows: TGTGCCAGCAGCACGGACAGACAGGGACGGTACACCGGGGAGCTGTTTTTT.

This chain connects TRBV14 to TRBJ1-5; 7 bases agree with TRBD1. The CDR3 totals 17 residues. With 1 base clipped from V and 1 base from J, the junction kept 7 bases outside the gene matches. CDR1 is SGHDN and CDR2 is FVKESK in the germline V gene. The CDR3 region has the DNA TGTGCCAGCAGCCAAGCAAGACAGGGTGGGAGCAATCAGCCCCAGCATTTT. This translates into CASSQARQGGSNQPQHF.

Written as DNA, the CDR3 is TGCGCCAGCAGCTTGGCACAATATAGCACAGATACGCAGTATTTT. This translates into CASSLAQYSTDTQYF. V gene TRBV5-1 combines with J gene TRBJ2-3; D unresolved. V lost 0 bases and J 0 bases, leaving 8 bases between the germline ends. The CDR3 has 15 amino acids. Germline V CDR1 and CDR2: SGHRS, YFSETQ.

CDR3 sequence (DNA): TGTGCCAGCAGTTACGCCGGGTTGGGCTACACCTTC. This codes for CASSYAGLGYTF. The rearrangement links TRBV6-5 to TRBJ1-2, with D hard to call. The CDR3 length is 12 residues. The germline gives CDR1 MNHEY, CDR2 SVGAGI. V dropped 2 bases and J dropped 8 bases, with 9 bases sitting between them.

The sample holds a few counts of this clone. This chain connects TRBV19 to TRBJ1-5; 11 nucleotides align to TRBD1. Germline-derived CDR1 and CDR2 are LNHDA and SQIVND (reference sequence). The V gene end was trimmed by 1 base and the J gene end by 5 bases; junction bases not matched to a gene: 4. The CDR3 has 16 amino acids. CDR3 nucleotide sequence: TGTGCCAGTAGTATAGGAGAGGACAGGGGGCATCAGCCCCAGCATTTT. It is translated as CASSIGEDRGHQPQHF.

The rearrangement joins TRBV7-8 to TRBJ2-1; 8 nucleotides align to TRBD2. The CDR3 length is 14 residues. V shed 5 bases, J shed 8 bases, and the junction held 8 bases outside the gene matches. Germline-derived CDR1 and CDR2 are SGHVS and FQNEAQ. The CDR3 loop is CASSLRPRGDEQFF. CDR3 nucleotide sequence: TGTGCCAGCAGCCTCCGGCCGCGGGGGGATGAGCAGTTCTTC.

This chain joins TRBV11-1 and TRBJ2-7; 10 nucleotides agree with TRBD1. Germline CDR1 reads SGHAT; CDR2 reads FQDESV (reference sequence). There are 14 residues in the CDR3. Trimming cost V 7 bases and J 2 bases; bases outside gene matches: 5. The CDR3 region has the DNA TGTGCCAGCAATGCCGGGACAGGGGCCTACGAGCAGTACTTC. Protein product: CASNAGTGAYEQYF.

This chain connects TRBV18 to TRBJ1-4; no definite D call. V was trimmed by 8 bases and J by 5 bases, leaving 15 bases between them. Looked up from germline, CDR1 is KGHSH and CDR2 is LQKENI. CDR3 length: 14 amino acids. The CDR3 DNA follows: TGTGCCAGCCGCGGACGAGGGTCAAATGAAAAACTGTTTTTT. Translation: CASRGRGSNEKLFF.

The V call is TRBV7-2, the J call TRBJ2-1, with D uncertain. Germline CDR1 SGHTA, CDR2 FQGNSA. The V gene lost 1 base and the J gene lost 1 base, with 8 bases spanning the gap. The CDR3 is 15 amino acids. The CDR3 coding sequence is TGTGCCAGCAGCTTAGGACACTTATCCTACAATGAGCAGTTCTTC. Protein sequence: CASSLGHLSYNEQFF.

CDR3 bases: TGCGCCAGCAGGGACAGGGAAAGTTCACCCCTCCACTTT. It encodes CASRDRESSPLHF. V usage is TRBV5-1 and J usage is TRBJ1-6; 8 bases line up with TRBD1. Germline assignment: CDR1 SGHRS and CDR2 YFSETQ. Trimming at V came to 5 bases and at J to 9 bases, leaving 4 bases not matched to a gene. The CDR3 covers 13 residues.

This sequence joins TRBV27 and TRBJ1-1; 7 bases are a match to TRBD1. The CDR3 runs 17 residues. Trimming took 0 bases from V and 4 from J; bases not matched to a gene: 11. In germline, CDR1 is MNHEY, CDR2 SMNVEV (reference sequence). The CDR3, as DNA: TGTGCCAGCAGTTTATCATATCTACAGGGGTGGGGCACTGAAGCTTTCTTT. This codes for CASSLSYLQGWGTEAFF.

The chain joins TRBV9 to TRBJ2-5; D is unclear. The V gene lost 0 bases and the J gene lost 5 bases, with 11 bases spanning the gap. The CDR3 is made up of 14 amino acids. Germline lookup yields CDR1 SGDLS and CDR2 YYNGEE. The CDR3 spells CASSVGNSKETQYF. The CDR3, as DNA: TGTGCCAGCAGCGTAGGTAACTCCAAGGAGACCCAGTACTTC.

The chain uses TRBV27 and TRBJ2-2; D perhaps matches TRBD2 (6 bases). Germline V gene lookup returns CDR1 MNHEY and CDR2 SMNVEV (reference sequence). V gave up 3 bases and J gave up 4 bases, with 9 bases separating them. This CDR3 is 14 amino acids long. The CDR3 nucleotides read TGTGCCAGCAGTTTGGAGGGGTCCACCGGGGAGCTGTTTTTT. Translated, it gives CASSLEGSTGELFF.

For the CDR3, the DNA is TGTGCCTGGAGCTCAAAGACAGAAAACCAAGAGACCCAGTACTTC. It specifies CAWSSKTENQETQYF. This chain connects TRBV30 to TRBJ2-5; D possibly corresponds to TRBD1 (5 bases). The CDR3 loop spans 15 amino acids. Germline loops: CDR1 GTSNPN, CDR2 SVGIG (reference sequence). The V and J ends lost 3 bases and 0 bases respectively, with 14 bases between them.

The chain combines TRBV7-9 with TRBJ1-4, with 7 bases aligning to TRBD1. The CDR3 is 16 amino acids. Trimming removed 6 bases from V and 4 bases from J; junction bases left unmatched: 11. Germline CDR1 SEHNR, CDR2 FQNEAQ (reference sequence). CDR3 bases: TGTGCCAGCAGTAACACAGGGGCCCCTTATAATGAAAAACTGTTTTTT. Translating it yields CASSNTGAPYNEKLFF.

This clone was observed a handful of times. The chain is built from TRBV19 and TRBJ1-5; D gene unclear. This CDR3 is built from 16 residues. The V gene's germline CDR1 is LNHDA and CDR2 SQIVND (reference sequence). V was pared by 1 base and J by 0 bases, with 10 bases between. The CDR3 DNA follows: TGTGCCAGTAGTATAGGAAATAGATATAGCAATCAGCCCCAGCATTTT. The encoded protein is CASSIGNRYSNQPQHF.

V is TRBV21-1 and J is TRBJ1-2; TRBD1 was called by the table and not checked on the DNA. TRBV21-1 is a known pseudogene. The CDR3 length is 15 residues. The CDR3 is CASTPRDRVPYGYTF. The CDR3 nucleotides are TGTGCCAGCACGCCCCGGGACAGGGTACCCTATGGCTACACCTTC.

The chain joins TRBV3-1 (or the pseudogene TRBV3-2) to TRBJ2-7; the match to TRBD1 covers 8 bases. This CDR3 is built from 17 residues. Losses at the gene ends were 3 bases for V and 3 bases for J; bases not matched to a gene: 13. Germline CDR1 reads LGHDT; CDR2 reads YNNKEL (reference sequence). CDR3 region: CASSQVREGTGGYEQYF. The DNA of the CDR3 is TGTGCCAGCAGCCAGGTTCGCGAAGGTACAGGGGGCTACGAGCAGTACTTC.

The chain employs TRBV7-8 and TRBJ1-1; TRBD1 is a possible D gene (5 bases). The germline CDR1 and CDR2 sequences are SGHVS and FQNEAQ. The V and J ends lost 5 bases and 4 bases respectively, with 23 bases between them. The CDR3 contains 17 residues. CDR3 sequence: CASSPLTGGSRGTEAFF. The CDR3 DNA reads TGTGCCAGCAGCCCACTAACGGGGGGGAGCCGGGGCACTGAAGCTTTCTTT.

This clone was found a few times. This chain uses TRBV5-1 with TRBJ2-3; TRBD1 matches at 7 bases. The germline V gene encodes CDR1 SGHRS and CDR2 YFSETQ. V dropped 4 bases and J dropped 1; count of bases not matched to a gene: 3. The CDR3 consists of 14 residues. CDR3: CASSTGQRTDTQYF. CDR3 nucleotide sequence: TGCGCCAGCAGCACGGGACAGCGCACAGATACGCAGTATTTT.

The gene calls are TRBV30 and TRBJ1-1; no clear D. CDR1 GTSNPN and CDR2 SVGIG come from the germline V gene (reference sequence). The CDR3 has 12 residues. V was cut by 2 bases and J by 11 bases, with 15 bases left in between. In DNA form, the CDR3 reads TGTGCCTGGAGTACCTCCCCCGCCGGGGCTTTCTTT. It yields the protein CAWSTSPAGAFF.

This CDR3 is CASSERQINIQYF. The CDR3 DNA reads as TGTGCCAGCAGTGAGAGGCAGATAAACATTCAGTACTTC. The rearrangement uses TRBV2 and TRBJ2-4; D is uncertain. The CDR3 consists of 13 residues. Germline V CDR1 and CDR2: SNHLY, FYNNEI. The germline V and J ends were trimmed by 3 bases and 6 bases, with 9 bases remaining between them.

The V gene is TRBV7-3, the J gene TRBJ2-5; 8 positions match TRBD2. V was clipped by 3 bases and J by 1 base; unmatched bases: 7. The CDR3 is made up of 16 amino acids. Germline V gene sequence: CDR1 SGHTA, CDR2 FQGTGA. The CDR3 here is CASSLGIAGSQETQYF. In DNA, the CDR3 is TGTGCCAGCAGCTTGGGAATAGCGGGGAGCCAAGAGACCCAGTACTTC.

Points on this clone: An end of the junction does not agree with germline; a read error may underlie this. The chain employs TRBV27 and TRBJ1-1; a weak D match, TRBD1 (5 bases). This CDR3 region has 16 residues. Germline values: CDR1 MNHEY, CDR2 SMNVEV (reference sequence). DNA for the CDR3: TGTGCCAACAGTCTTTACAGCGACAGAGCTCTTACTGAAGCTTTCTTT. Translation: CANSLYSDRALTEAFF.